This TCR beta chain was identified during a study of blood T cell repertoires in COVID-19. Sequenced by immunoSEQ multiplex PCR; TCRdb stores in-frame clones only, minus some. The table shows 120,000 or so clones, with 75% to 90% occurring only once. CDR3 size: 15 residues. Trimming pared 3 bases from V and 4 bases from J, leaving 15 bases between. From germline, CDR1 is MGHRA and CDR2 YSYEKL. The rearrangement uses TRBV4-1 and TRBJ1-2, with a weak D call TRBD1 (6 bases). The receptor comes from a man in his sixties or seventies with active or convalescent COVID-19. The specimen was peripheral blood. In nucleotides, the CDR3 is TGCGCCAGCAGCCACCCCGACGGACAGCTCTATGGCTACACCTTC. It yields the protein CASSHPDGQLYGYTF.